The clone carrying this TCR beta chain was detected many times. The antigen is undetermined. Germline CDR1 reads DFQATT; CDR2 reads SNEGSKA (reference sequence). CDR3 size: 14 residues. The V and J ends lost 5 bases and 1 base, in that order; junction bases with no gene match: 0. Template material for amplifying TCR beta CDR3 regions consisted of RNA transcripts. An initial round of RT-PCR targeting the TCR CDR3 relied on the HTBI primer set. Each CDR3 protein is one row after TCRdb ran MiXCR on the multiplex PCR reads. The table lists around 600,000 distinct CDR3 sequences, approximately 15% of them singletons. This record comes from a study of T cells in Graves' hyperthyroidism and ophthalmopathy. Notes on the study in general: In blood, most of the thyroid clonotypes expanded above 0.001 were also present.

Clinical Activity Scores of at least 3, NOSPECS grades of at least 4 and durations under 3 months characterized ophthalmopathy patients. Exclusions: uncontrolled infection, other autoimmune disease, pregnancy, lactation. PBMCs were obtained from 9 to 10 ml fresh peripheral blood. The chain has TRBV20-1 and TRBJ2-2; TRBD2 aligns across 11 bases. This clonotype was sampled from a young woman with Graves' ophthalmopathy. The source material was blood. The CDR3 loop reads CSALAGGNTGELFF. The CDR3 DNA reads TGCAGTGCTCTAGCGGGAGGGAACACCGGGGAGCTGTTTTTT.